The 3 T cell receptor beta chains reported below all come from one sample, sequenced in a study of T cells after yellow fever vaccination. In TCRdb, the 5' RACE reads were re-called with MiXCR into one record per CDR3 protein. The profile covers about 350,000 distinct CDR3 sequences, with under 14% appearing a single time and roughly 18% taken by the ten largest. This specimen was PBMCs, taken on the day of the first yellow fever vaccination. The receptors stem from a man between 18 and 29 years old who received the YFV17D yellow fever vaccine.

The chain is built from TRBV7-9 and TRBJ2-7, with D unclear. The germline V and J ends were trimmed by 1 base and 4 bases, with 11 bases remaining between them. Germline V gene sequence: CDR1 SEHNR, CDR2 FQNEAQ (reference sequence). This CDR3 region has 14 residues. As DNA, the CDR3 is TGTGCCAGCAGCTTAGGATCCCTCCTATACGAGCAGTACTTC. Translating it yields CASSLGSLLYEQYF.

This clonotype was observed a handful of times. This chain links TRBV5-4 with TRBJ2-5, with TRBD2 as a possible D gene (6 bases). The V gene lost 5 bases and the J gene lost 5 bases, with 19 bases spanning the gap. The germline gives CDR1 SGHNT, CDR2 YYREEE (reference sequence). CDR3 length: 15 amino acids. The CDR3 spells CASSPKAGLSETQYF. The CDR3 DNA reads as TGTGCCAGCAGTCCTAAGGCCGGACTAAGCGAGACCCAGTACTTC.

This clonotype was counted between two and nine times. CDR3 loop: CASSQPRTGVETQYF. The CDR3 region has the DNA TGTGCCAGCAGCCAACCCCGGACTGGGGTGGAGACCCAGTACTTC. The V and J genes are TRBV3-1 and TRBJ2-5, with D maybe TRBD2 (5 bases). Looked up from germline, CDR1 is LGHDT and CDR2 is YNNKEL (reference sequence). The length of the CDR3 is 15 residues. The V and J ends lost 2 bases and 5 bases respectively, with 15 bases between them.